This entry is about one T cell receptor (beta chain). This clonotype was seen repeatedly, ten times or more. The antigen it recognizes is unknown. Base quality data are lacking; no much larger clone is found one base away. Sequencer: Illumina HiSeq 2500. Quantitative 5'-RACE with molecular barcodes was the method used to prepare the TCR beta libraries. The study's own analysis went as follows. A new computational method based on a probabilistic model of VDJ rearrangement was used to identify disease-linked TCR variants. In-frame beta chains were kept once TCRdb had trimmed the public reads at Q25 with fastp and called clones with MiXCR. Rows with a matching CDR3 protein are joined into one entry that keeps the most common DNA and genes. TCRdb, rather than the study authors, made the V and J calls. The sample table shows approximately 400,000 distinct CDR3 sequences, and 17% are seen once. Approximately 1% of the sample goes to the ten largest clones.

These data belong to a study of CD8 T cells in ankylosing spondylitis (dated by TCRdb to about 2017). Turning to the overall study: The study set out to find disease-linked TCR variants by profiling T cell receptor beta repertoires in ankylosing spondylitis patients and healthy donors. The full study cohort comprised about 25 ankylosing spondylitis patients and approximately 100 healthy donors. Peripheral blood was sampled, and synovial fluid was also collected from ankylosing spondylitis patients.

Counted from cysteine to phenylalanine, this CDR3 has 15 amino acids. Only the CDR3 DNA stays, 45 bases, in frame from base 1. CDR1 is given as SGHRS and CDR2 as YFSETQ, both from the germline V gene. The junction shows trimming of 3 bases on V and 2 bases on J, and the gene matches do not reach 2 bases of it. Study-wide findings and limitations: A TCR beta motif made up of about eight highly homologous amino acid variants appeared to be characteristic of blood from ankylosing spondylitis patients. The disease-linked clones were reported as significantly enriched in matched synovial fluid samples from ankylosing spondylitis patients. The disease-linked clones showed a CD8+ phenotype and occurred at relatively low frequencies in peripheral blood. Some motif variants were previously reported in synovial fluid and blood of reactive arthritis patients, suggesting common disease-initiation mechanisms.

The sample comprised blood, either unsorted or a sorted T cell fraction (not recorded which). The sequence came from a male donor with ankylosing spondylitis. Recombination connected TRBV5-1 to TRBJ2-2; TRBD2 lines up with 9 middle nucleotides. The CDR3 amino acid sequence is: CASSSTSGNTGELFF. In nucleotides, the sequence is TGCGCCAGCAGCTCGACTAGCGGAAACACCGGGGAGCTGTTTTTT.